This TCR beta chain is drawn from a study of cytomegalovirus exposure and HLA in healthy donors. Regarding this clone: Its target is unknown.

Study results and limitations: For cytomegalovirus status, the classifier reportedly gave diagnoses with high specificity and sensitivity. Most TCR sequences were uncommon, yet certain public TCRs appeared in many donors. One cluster of highly shared sequence variants probably arose as a sequencing artifact.

It was with 60 Vbeta and 13 Jbeta primers that the PCR ran. The method was immunoSEQ multiplex PCR; TCRdb's version includes in-frame clones alone and lacks a portion of them. The table records some 180,000 clones, more than 65% of them present only once. Source material: PBMCs. The clonotype comes from a middle-aged man in good health and CMV-seropositive.

The CDR3 protein is CASSPGGFGKNIQYF. CDR3 nucleotide sequence: TGTGCCAGCAGCCCCGGGGGGTTTGGCAAAAACATTCAGTACTTC. This chain joins TRBV9 and TRBJ2-4, with TRBD2 matching over 7 bases. The length of the CDR3 is 15 residues. With V trimmed by 4 bases and J by 3 bases, 7 bases remained unmatched. From germline, CDR1 is SGDLS and CDR2 YYNGEE.